This paragraph reports one TCR beta chain. The specificity of this receptor is unknown. No base-level quality is on record; no much larger clone is a single base apart. This record comes from a study of OX40 agonist ivuxolimab in advanced cancers. About the investigation overall: Ivuxolimab was a fully human IgG2 agonistic monoclonal antibody targeting the costimulatory receptor OX40 (CD134). Patients were allowed to have had prior anti-PD-1, anti-PD-L1 or anti-CTLA-4 therapy, and 30% to 40% of the dose-escalation patients had previously received checkpoint inhibitors. The purpose of peripheral TCRbeta sequencing was to test whether ivuxolimab changed TCR sequence diversity and led to clonal T-cell expansion. Of the 50 to 55 dose-escalation patients, hepatocellular carcinoma was present in about 20, melanoma in roughly 15, renal cell carcinoma in 9 and head and neck cancer in 9. Partial responses occurred in three dose-escalation patients, of whom one had hepatocellular carcinoma and two had cutaneous melanoma. Intravenous ivuxolimab was administered to patients every 2 weeks at six dose levels: 0.01, 0.1, 0.3, 1.5, 3 and 10 mg/kg. In the dose-escalation cohort, 82.7% of patients were male, and the mean age was roughly 60 years, with a range of about 23 to 85. The paper covers the monotherapy dose-escalation part of the phase I ivuxolimab trial, which included N ≈ 52 patients.

Points the paper makes about the study in general: After ivuxolimab, CD8+ T cells had more expanded clones than CD4+ T cells on average. The antigen specificity of the clonally expanded peripheral T cells was not determined. Low levels of normalized T-cell clonal expansion were also seen in some nonresponding patients. Clonal expansion of both CD4+ and CD8+ blood T cells was observed from baseline to week 6 at doses 0.1 to 3.0 mg/kg. In partial responders in the 0.1-3.0 mg/kg groups, normalized peripheral clonal expansion was found to be among the lowest, especially among CD8+ T cells.

The junction carries 27 bases between V and J, which are trimmed by 10 bases and 2 bases respectively. Taken from cysteine to phenylalanine, the CDR3 has 17 residues. The kept DNA is CDR3 alone, 51 bases in frame from the first base. From a lookup of the germline V gene, CDR1 and CDR2 are MRHNA and SNTAGT. The trial excluded patients who had a history of autoimmune disease or were on systemic immunosuppression. Peripheral blood for TCR sequencing was drawn from every dose cohort at baseline, at cycle 4 day 1 and at cycle 7 day 1. The samples were taken from a phase I, first-in-human, multicenter, open-label dose-escalation trial of ivuxolimab. Adults with locally advanced or metastatic melanoma, renal cell, hepatocellular, or head and neck squamous cell carcinoma were enrolled in the trial. Before TCR sequencing, CD4+ and CD8+ T cells were separately sorted from peripheral blood. Genomic DNA was isolated from the sorted cells so that the TCRbeta CDR3 region could be sequenced. The immunoSEQ Assay was used to sequence the TCRbeta CDR3 regions. The table comes from immuneACCESS by way of TCRdb, which keeps in-frame sequences with V and J called. Part of the clones is missing from these tables; in studies checked, under half for an unresolved V gene and the rest for unknown reasons. This sample gives roughly 79,000 clones in total; roughly 89% of them show up just once. Clones ranked in the top ten supply under 2% of the sample.

The sequence links TRBV6-4 to TRBJ2-7, with the D gene tentatively TRBD1 or TRBD2, based on 7 matching bases in each. This sequence was found in an adult with an advanced solid tumor such as melanoma, head and neck, liver or kidney cancer. Material: CD4+ or CD8+ T cells sorted from blood, obtained in a trial of the OX40 agonist ivuxolimab. This receptor has the CDR3 CATRGGNWGRPTYEQYF. The DNA sequence reads TGTGCCACCAGGGGGGGCAATTGGGGGAGGCCGACCTACGAGCAGTACTTC.